The 5 T cell receptor beta chains reported below all come from one sample, sequenced in a study of shared clonotypes between healthy human individuals (dated by TCRdb to the early 2020s). Libraries were constructed by the immunoSEQ multiplex PCR assay. This immuneACCESS table, as held by TCRdb, lists in-frame sequences with V and J called but not all clones. Of the missing ones, under half trace to an unresolved V gene in checked studies; the others have no known cause. Counted in this sample were around 700,000 clones; 60% to 75% of them appeared once. Around 2% of the sample lies in the top ten. Source material: memory CD4+ T cells sorted from blood. Reading the label with the study, this specimen's cell subset or site is: CD45RA-negative fraction. The source is a woman in her 30s in good health.

The genes are TRBV11-2 and TRBJ1-1; D gene unclear. This CDR3 has 14 residues. The germline V and J ends were trimmed by 1 base and 0 bases, with 6 bases remaining between them. The germline V gene encodes CDR1 SGHAT and CDR2 FQNNGV. CDR3 DNA: TGTGCCAGCAGCTTAGGGCGGATGAACACTGAAGCTTTCTTT. Translation gives CASSLGRMNTEAFF.

This clone was seen a single time. The gene calls are TRBV13 and TRBJ2-7, with 10 positions matching TRBD2. In germline, CDR1 is PRHDT, CDR2 FYEKMQ (reference sequence). This CDR3 has 18 amino acids. V dropped 0 bases and J dropped 5; count of bases not matched to a gene: 13. CDR3 sequence: CASSLGWASGSGINEQYF. The CDR3 region has the DNA TGTGCCAGCAGCTTAGGGTGGGCTAGCGGGAGTGGAATAAACGAGCAGTACTTC.

V and J are TRBV28 and TRBJ2-4, with a weak D call TRBD2 (6 bases). This CDR3 contains 14 residues. CDR1 is MDHEN and CDR2 is SYDVKM in the germline V gene. V lost 3 bases and J 8 bases, leaving 14 bases between the germline ends. CDR3 sequence (DNA): TGTGCCAGCAGTTTCGGGGGTGCGTTGGACATTCAGTACTTC. Translation: CASSFGGALDIQYF.

CDR3 sequence (DNA): TGTGCCAGCAGTTTAACGACAGGGGCGAACTATGGCTACACCTTC. Translated: CASSLTTGANYGYTF. This rearrangement joins TRBV27 to TRBJ1-2, with 8 bases matching TRBD1. V lost 2 bases and J lost 2; bases outside the gene matches: 4. This CDR3 contains 15 residues. The germline gives CDR1 MNHEY, CDR2 SMNVEV (reference sequence).

V gene TRBV5-1 combines with J gene TRBJ2-1; D is tentatively TRBD1 or TRBD2 (5 bases each). V was shortened by 0 bases and J by 4 bases, with 17 bases between the two germline ends. This CDR3 is built from 17 residues. Germline values: CDR1 SGHRS, CDR2 YFSETQ. This CDR3 is CASSLGQGSAVYNEQFF. The CDR3 coding sequence is TGCGCCAGCAGCTTGGGCCAGGGATCAGCGGTTTACAATGAGCAGTTCTTC.